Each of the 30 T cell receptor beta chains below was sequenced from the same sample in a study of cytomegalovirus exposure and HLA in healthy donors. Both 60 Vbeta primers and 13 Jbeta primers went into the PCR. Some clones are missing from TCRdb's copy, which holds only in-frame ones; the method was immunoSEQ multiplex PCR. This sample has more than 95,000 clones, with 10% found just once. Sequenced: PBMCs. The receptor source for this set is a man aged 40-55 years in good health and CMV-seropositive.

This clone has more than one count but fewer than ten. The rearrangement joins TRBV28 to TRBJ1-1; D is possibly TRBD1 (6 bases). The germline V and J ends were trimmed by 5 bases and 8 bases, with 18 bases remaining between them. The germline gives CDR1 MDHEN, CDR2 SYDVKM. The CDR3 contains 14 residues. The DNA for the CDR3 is TGTGCCAGCAGTCACGGACAGTCCTACCCCGAAGCTTTCTTT. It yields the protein CASSHGQSYPEAFF.

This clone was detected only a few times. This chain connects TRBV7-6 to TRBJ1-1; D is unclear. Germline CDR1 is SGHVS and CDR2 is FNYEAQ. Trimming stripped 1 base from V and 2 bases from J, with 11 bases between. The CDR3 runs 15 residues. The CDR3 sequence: CASSLVLIPNTEAFF. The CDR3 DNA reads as TGTGCCAGCAGCTTAGTTTTAATCCCTAACACTGAAGCTTTCTTT. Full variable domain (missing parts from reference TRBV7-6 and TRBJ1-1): GAGVSQSPRYKVTKRGQDVALRCDPISGHVSLYWYRQALGQGPEFLTYFNYEAQQDKSGLPNDRFSAERPEGSISTLTIQRTEQRDSAMYRCASSLVLIPNTEAFFGQGTRLTVV.

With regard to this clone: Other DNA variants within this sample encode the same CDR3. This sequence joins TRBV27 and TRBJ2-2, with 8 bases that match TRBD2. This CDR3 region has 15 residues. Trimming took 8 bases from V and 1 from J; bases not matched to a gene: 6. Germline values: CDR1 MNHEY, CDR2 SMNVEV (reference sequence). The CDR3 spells CASGTGTRNTGELFF. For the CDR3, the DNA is TGTGCCAGCGGAACCGGGACTAGGAACACCGGGGAGCTGTTTTTT.

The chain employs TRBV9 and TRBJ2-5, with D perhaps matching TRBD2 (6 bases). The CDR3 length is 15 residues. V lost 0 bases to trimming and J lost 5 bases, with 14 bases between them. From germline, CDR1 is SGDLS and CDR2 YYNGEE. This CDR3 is CASSVGTGVGETQYF. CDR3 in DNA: TGTGCCAGCAGCGTAGGGACGGGAGTTGGGGAGACCCAGTACTTC. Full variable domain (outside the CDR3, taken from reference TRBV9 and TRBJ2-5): DSGVTQTPKHLITATGQRVTLRCSPRSGDLSVYWYQQSLDQGLQFLIQYYNGEERAKGNILERFSAQQFPDLHSELNLSSLELGDSALYFCASSVGTGVGETQYFGPGTRLLVL.

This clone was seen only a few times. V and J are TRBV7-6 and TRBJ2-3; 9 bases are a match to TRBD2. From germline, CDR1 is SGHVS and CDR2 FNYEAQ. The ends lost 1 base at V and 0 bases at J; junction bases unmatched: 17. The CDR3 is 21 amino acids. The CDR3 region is CASSLGGVGSGLAPSTDTQYF. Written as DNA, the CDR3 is TGTGCCAGCAGCTTAGGAGGGGTGGGATCAGGACTAGCGCCTAGCACAGATACGCAGTATTTT. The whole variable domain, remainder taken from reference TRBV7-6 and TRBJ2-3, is GAGVSQSPRYKVTKRGQDVALRCDPISGHVSLYWYRQALGQGPEFLTYFNYEAQQDKSGLPNDRFSAERPEGSISTLTIQRTEQRDSAMYRCASSLGGVGSGLAPSTDTQYFGPGTRLTVL.

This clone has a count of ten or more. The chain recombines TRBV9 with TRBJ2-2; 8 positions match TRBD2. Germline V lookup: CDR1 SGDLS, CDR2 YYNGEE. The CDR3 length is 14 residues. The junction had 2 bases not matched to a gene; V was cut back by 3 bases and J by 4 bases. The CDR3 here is CASSGTSGTGELFF. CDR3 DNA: TGTGCCAGCAGCGGAACTAGCGGCACCGGGGAGCTGTTTTTT.

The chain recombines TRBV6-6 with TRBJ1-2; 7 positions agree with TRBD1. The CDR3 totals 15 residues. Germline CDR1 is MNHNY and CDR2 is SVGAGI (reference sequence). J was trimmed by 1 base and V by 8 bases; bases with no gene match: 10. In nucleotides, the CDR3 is TGTGCCAGCGACAAGAGAACAGGGGTTAACTATGGCTACACCTTC. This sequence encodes CASDKRTGVNYGYTF.

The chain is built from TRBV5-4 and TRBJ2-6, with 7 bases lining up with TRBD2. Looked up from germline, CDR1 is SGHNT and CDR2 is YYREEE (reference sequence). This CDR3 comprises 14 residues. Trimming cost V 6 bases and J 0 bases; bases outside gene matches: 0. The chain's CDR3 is CASTGGSGANVLTF. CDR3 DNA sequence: TGTGCCAGCACGGGGGGCTCTGGGGCCAACGTCCTGACTTTC.

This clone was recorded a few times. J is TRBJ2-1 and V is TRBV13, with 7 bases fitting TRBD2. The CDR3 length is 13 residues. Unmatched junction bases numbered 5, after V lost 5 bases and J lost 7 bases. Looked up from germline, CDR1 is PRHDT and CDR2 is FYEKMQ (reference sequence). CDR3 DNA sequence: TGTGCCAGCAGCCGGGAGGATTTAAATGAGCAGTTCTTC. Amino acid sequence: CASSREDLNEQFF.

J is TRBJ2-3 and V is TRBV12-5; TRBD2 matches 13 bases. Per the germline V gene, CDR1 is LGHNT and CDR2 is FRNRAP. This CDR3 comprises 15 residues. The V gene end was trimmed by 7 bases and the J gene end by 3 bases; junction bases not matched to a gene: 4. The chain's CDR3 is CASVLAGGFTDTQYF. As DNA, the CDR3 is TGTGCTAGTGTACTAGCGGGAGGGTTTACAGATACGCAGTATTTT.

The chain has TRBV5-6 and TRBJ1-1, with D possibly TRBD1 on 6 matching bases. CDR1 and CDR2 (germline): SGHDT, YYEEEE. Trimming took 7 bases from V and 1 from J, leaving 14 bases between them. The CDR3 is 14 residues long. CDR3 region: CASGLQGRNTEAFF. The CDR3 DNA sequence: TGTGCCAGCGGATTACAGGGCAGGAACACTGAAGCTTTCTTT.

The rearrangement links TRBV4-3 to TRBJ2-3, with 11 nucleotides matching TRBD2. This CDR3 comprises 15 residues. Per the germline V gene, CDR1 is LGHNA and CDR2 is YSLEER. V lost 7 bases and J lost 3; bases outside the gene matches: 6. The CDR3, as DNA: TGCGCCAGCACCGAGGGACTAGCGGAAACAGATACGCAGTATTTT. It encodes CASTEGLAETDTQYF.

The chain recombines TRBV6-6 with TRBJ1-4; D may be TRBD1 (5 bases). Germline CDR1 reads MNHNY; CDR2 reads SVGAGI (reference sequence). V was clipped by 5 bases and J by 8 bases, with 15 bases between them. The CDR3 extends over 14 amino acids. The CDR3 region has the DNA TGTGCCAGCAGTCCCCGGGGGGGTTTCGAAAAACTGTTTTTT. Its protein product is CASSPRGGFEKLFF.

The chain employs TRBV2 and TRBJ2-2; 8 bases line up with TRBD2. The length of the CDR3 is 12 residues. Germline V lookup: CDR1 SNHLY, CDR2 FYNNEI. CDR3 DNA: TGTGCTCGGGGGGGGAACACCGGGGAGCTGTTTTTT. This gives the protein CARGGNTGELFF.

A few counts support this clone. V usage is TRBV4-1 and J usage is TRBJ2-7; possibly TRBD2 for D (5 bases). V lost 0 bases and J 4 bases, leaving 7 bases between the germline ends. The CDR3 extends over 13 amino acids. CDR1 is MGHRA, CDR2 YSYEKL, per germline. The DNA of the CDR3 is TGCGCCAGCAGCCAAGAGGCGGGTTACGAGCAGTACTTC. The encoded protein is CASSQEAGYEQYF.

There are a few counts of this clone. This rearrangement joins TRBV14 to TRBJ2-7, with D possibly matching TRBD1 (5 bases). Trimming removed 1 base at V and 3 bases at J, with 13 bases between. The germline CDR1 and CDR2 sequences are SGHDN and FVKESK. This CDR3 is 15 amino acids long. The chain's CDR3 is CASSQGGSFVYEQYF. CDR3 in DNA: TGTGCCAGCAGCCAAGGGGGCAGCTTCGTCTACGAGCAGTACTTC.

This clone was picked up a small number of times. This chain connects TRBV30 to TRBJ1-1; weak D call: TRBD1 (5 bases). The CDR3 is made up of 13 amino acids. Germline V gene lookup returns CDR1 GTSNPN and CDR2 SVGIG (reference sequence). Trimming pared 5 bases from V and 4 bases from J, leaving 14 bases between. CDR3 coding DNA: TGTGCCTGGGGGATCGGGGGGACCACTGAAGCTTTCTTT. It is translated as CAWGIGGTTEAFF.

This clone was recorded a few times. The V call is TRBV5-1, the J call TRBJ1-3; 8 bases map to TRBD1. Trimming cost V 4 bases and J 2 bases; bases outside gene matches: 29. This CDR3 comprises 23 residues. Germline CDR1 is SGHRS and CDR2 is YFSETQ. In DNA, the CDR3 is TGCGCCAGCAGCACCCACACGTACCCGCAGACAGGGGATCCAACTCGGGCTGGAAACACCATATATTTT. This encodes CASSTHTYPQTGDPTRAGNTIYF.

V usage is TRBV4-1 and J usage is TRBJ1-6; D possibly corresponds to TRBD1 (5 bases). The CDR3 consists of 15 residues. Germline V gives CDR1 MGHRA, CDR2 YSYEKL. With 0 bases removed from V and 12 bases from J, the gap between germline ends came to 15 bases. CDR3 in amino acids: CASSQDEEGLRPLHF. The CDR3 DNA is TGCGCCAGCAGCCAAGATGAGGAGGGACTTCGACCCCTCCACTTT.

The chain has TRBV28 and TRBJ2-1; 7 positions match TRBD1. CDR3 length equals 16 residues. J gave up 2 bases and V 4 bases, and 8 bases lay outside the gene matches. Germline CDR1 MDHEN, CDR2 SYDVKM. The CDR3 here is CASSSPRGQTYNEQFF. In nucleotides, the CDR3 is TGTGCCAGCAGTTCTCCTCGGGGACAGACCTACAATGAGCAGTTCTTC.

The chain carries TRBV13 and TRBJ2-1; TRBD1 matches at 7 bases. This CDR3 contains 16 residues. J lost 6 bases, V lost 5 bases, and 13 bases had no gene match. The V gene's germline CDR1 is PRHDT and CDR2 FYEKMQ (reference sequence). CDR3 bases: TGTGCCAGCAGCCAACAGACAGGGACCTCCAGCAATGAGCAGTTCTTC. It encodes CASSQQTGTSSNEQFF.

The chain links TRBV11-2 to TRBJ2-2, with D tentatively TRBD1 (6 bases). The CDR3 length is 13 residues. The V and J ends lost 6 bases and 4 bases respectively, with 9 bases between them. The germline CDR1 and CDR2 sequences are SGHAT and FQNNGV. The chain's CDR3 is CASSTGFTGELFF. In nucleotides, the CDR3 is TGTGCCAGCAGTACAGGGTTCACCGGGGAGCTGTTTTTT.

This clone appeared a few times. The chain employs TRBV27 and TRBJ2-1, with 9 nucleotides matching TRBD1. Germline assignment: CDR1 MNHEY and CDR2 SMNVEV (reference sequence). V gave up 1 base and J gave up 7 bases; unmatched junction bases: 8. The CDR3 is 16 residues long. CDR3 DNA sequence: TGTGCCAGCAGTTTATTAGGGACAGGGATTCGTAATGAGCAGTTCTTC. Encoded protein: CASSLLGTGIRNEQFF.

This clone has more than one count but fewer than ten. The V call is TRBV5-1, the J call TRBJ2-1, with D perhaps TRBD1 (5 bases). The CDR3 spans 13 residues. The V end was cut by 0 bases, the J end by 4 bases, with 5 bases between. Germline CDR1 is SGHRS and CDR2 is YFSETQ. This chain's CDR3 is CASSLDRYNEQFF. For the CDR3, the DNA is TGCGCCAGCAGCTTGGACAGGTACAATGAGCAGTTCTTC.

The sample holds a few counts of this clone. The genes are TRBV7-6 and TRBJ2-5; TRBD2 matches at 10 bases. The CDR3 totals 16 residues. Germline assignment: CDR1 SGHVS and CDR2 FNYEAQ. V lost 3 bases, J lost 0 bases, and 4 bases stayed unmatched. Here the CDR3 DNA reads TGTGCCAGCAGCTTCCTAGCGGGAGACGACCAAGAGACCCAGTACTTC. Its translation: CASSFLAGDDQETQYF.

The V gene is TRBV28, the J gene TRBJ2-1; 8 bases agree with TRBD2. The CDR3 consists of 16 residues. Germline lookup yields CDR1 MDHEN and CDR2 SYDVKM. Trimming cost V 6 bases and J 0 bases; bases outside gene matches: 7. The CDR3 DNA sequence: TGTGCCAGCAGCCTCATCAGCGGGGGCTCCTACAATGAGCAGTTCTTC. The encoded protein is CASSLISGGSYNEQFF.

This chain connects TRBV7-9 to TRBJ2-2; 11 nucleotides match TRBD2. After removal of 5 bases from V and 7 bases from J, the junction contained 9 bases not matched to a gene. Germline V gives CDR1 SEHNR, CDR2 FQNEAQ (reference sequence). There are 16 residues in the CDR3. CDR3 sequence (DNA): TGTGCCAGCAGCATCCCCTTACTAGCGGGAGTCGGGGAGCTGTTTTTT. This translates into CASSIPLLAGVGELFF.

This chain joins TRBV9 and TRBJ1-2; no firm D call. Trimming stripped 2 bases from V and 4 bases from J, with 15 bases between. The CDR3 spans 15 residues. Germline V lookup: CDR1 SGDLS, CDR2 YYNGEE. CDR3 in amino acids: CASSVEENPLYGYTF. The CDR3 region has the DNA TGTGCCAGCAGCGTCGAGGAGAACCCTCTCTATGGCTACACCTTC.

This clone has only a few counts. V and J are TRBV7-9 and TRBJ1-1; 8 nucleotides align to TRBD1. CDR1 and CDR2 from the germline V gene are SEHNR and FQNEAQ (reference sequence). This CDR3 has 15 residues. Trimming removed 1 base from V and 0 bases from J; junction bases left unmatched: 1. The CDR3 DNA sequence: TGTGCCAGCAGCTTAGGACAGGGGATGAACACTGAAGCTTTCTTT. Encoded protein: CASSLGQGMNTEAFF.

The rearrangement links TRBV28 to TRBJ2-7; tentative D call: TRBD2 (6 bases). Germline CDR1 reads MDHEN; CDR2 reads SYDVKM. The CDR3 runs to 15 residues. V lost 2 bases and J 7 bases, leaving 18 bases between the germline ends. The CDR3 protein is CASSLTRGQPQEQYF. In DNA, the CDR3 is TGTGCCAGCAGTTTAACGCGGGGTCAACCTCAGGAGCAGTACTTC.